These T cell receptor beta chains were read from a single sample in a study of OX40 agonist ivuxolimab in advanced cancers. Clones were read by immunoSEQ multiplex PCR, and TCRdb kept only the in-frame ones, dropping some. This sample has approximately 70,000 clones; around 90% occur once, and the top ten carry around 0.78%. Here the sequenced sample was CD4+ or CD8+ T cells sorted from blood, taken in a trial of the OX40 agonist ivuxolimab. The receptor source for this set is an adult with an advanced solid tumor such as melanoma, head and neck, liver or kidney cancer. Both conserved end residues are part of each CDR3. The order of the fields is CDR3 DNA, CDR3 protein, clone size, J gene, V gene, D gene. The D gene is left open where the match is weak. Some rows have no size entry. The others give once, few or many, or a class for an expanded clone.

DNA: TGTGCCAGCAGCTCCGCAGGCAGGGGGCGGGACTATGGCTACACCTTC; CDR3: CASSSAGRGRDYGYTF; size: -; J: TRBJ1-2; V: TRBV7-2; D: TRBD1
DNA: TGTGCCAGCGTAAAGGGGGGGAACTATGGCTACACCTTC; CDR3: CASVKGGNYGYTF; size: -; J: TRBJ1-2; V: TRBV28; D: -
DNA: TGTGCCAGCAGTAGGGACAGGGACATTCAGTACTTC; CDR3: CASSRDRDIQYF; size: once; J: TRBJ2-4; V: TRBV11-2; D: TRBD1
DNA: TGTGCCAGCAGCCCTGGGGGCCCCACAGATACGCAGTATTTT; CDR3: CASSPGGPTDTQYF; size: -; J: TRBJ2-3; V: TRBV7-3; D: -
DNA: TGCGCCAGCAGCTTCGTTCCAGCGGGATCGGTCGGGGAGCTGTTTTTT; CDR3: CASSFVPAGSVGELFF; size: -; J: TRBJ2-2; V: TRBV5-1; D: TRBD2
DNA: TGCGCCAGCAGTCGACTGGCCGGGGAGACCCAGTACTTC; CDR3: CASSRLAGETQYF; size: -; J: TRBJ2-5; V: TRBV5-1; D: -
DNA: TGTGCCAGTAGAACAGGGGGTACGAACACCGGGGAGCTGTTTTTT; CDR3: CASRTGGTNTGELFF; size: -; J: TRBJ2-2; V: TRBV19; D: TRBD1
DNA: TGTGCCACCAGCAGAGATCGGGACAGAGCCTACAATGAGCAGTTCTTC; CDR3: CATSRDRDRAYNEQFF; size: -; J: TRBJ2-1; V: TRBV15; D: TRBD1
DNA: TGCGCCAGCAGTGGAAGTTCCTACGAGCAGTACTTC; CDR3: CASSGSSYEQYF; size: -; J: TRBJ2-7; V: TRBV5-1; D: -
DNA: TGCGCCAGCAGCTTCCCGGGACAGGGGGCAGCAGGGGAGACCCAGTACTTC; CDR3: CASSFPGQGAAGETQYF; size: -; J: TRBJ2-5; V: TRBV5-1; D: TRBD1
DNA: TGTGCCTGGATCCGGACAGGGGGCACAGATACGCAGTATTTT; CDR3: CAWIRTGGTDTQYF; size: -; J: TRBJ2-3; V: TRBV30; D: TRBD1
DNA: TGTGCCAGCAGTCCCCGGGACAGCAATCAGCCCCAGCATTTT; CDR3: CASSPRDSNQPQHF; size: -; J: TRBJ1-5; V: TRBV6-5; D: -
DNA: TGTGCCAGCTCCATTAACAATGAGCAGTTCTTC; CDR3: CASSINNEQFF; size: -; J: TRBJ2-1; V: TRBV18; D: -
DNA: TGTGCCAGCCTCCCCCGGACGCTTTCCTACGAGCAGTACTTC; CDR3: CASLPRTLSYEQYF; size: -; J: TRBJ2-7; V: TRBV27; D: -
DNA: TGTGCCTGGAAAAGAGGTTGGGATTCACCCCTCCACTTT; CDR3: CAWKRGWDSPLHF; size: -; J: TRBJ1-6; V: TRBV30; D: -
DNA: TGTGCCAGCTCGACAGGGCGCGGAAACACCATATATTTT; CDR3: CASSTGRGNTIYF; size: -; J: TRBJ1-3; V: TRBV18; D: TRBD1
DNA: TGTGCCAGCAGCTTACAACTCTACGAGCAGTACTTC; CDR3: CASSLQLYEQYF; size: -; J: TRBJ2-7; V: TRBV7-9; D: -
DNA: TGTGCCAGCAGCCCGGGTGGGGGATTGAACACTGAAGCTTTCTTT; CDR3: CASSPGGGLNTEAFF; size: -; J: TRBJ1-1; V: TRBV5-4; D: -
DNA: TGTGCCTGGAGTAATAACAGGGGTTTTCAGCCCCAGCATTTT; CDR3: CAWSNNRGFQPQHF; size: -; J: TRBJ1-5; V: TRBV30; D: TRBD1
DNA: TGTGCCAGCAGTGTACTTAGGGGTGAGCAGTTCTTC; CDR3: CASSVLRGEQFF; size: -; J: TRBJ2-1; V: TRBV6-1; D: -
DNA: TGTGCCAGCAGCCATGAGACTGAAGCTTTCTTT; CDR3: CASSHETEAFF; size: few; J: TRBJ1-1; V: TRBV4-2; D: -
DNA: TGTGCCAGCAGCTTGACCAGGACAGGGGGCTATGGCTACACCTTC; CDR3: CASSLTRTGGYGYTF; size: -; J: TRBJ1-2; V: TRBV5-8; D: TRBD1
DNA: TGCGCCAGCAGCTTAACTAGCGGGAGTTACGAGCAGTACTTC; CDR3: CASSLTSGSYEQYF; size: -; J: TRBJ2-7; V: TRBV5-1; D: TRBD2
DNA: TGTGCCAGCAGCCTCCGGCCCGAAAGTCCCCAGCATTTT; CDR3: CASSLRPESPQHF; size: -; J: TRBJ1-5; V: TRBV6-4; D: -